A selection of T cell receptor beta chains follows, all from one sample in a study of blood T cell repertoires in COVID-19. Method: immunoSEQ multiplex PCR; TCRdb's copy keeps in-frame clones and lacks some. Here the sample spans about 25,000 clones, around 86% being singletons. The sequencing input was peripheral blood. Source of these receptors: a man in his fifties with active COVID-19. Each CDR3 is given with its conserved first and last residue. The D gene is left open where the match is weak. Rows give clone size only sometimes, using once, few, many, or a class for an expanded clone.

abundance	v_gene	j_gene	d_gene	CDR3aa	CDR3nt
NA	TRBV12-3/TRBV12-4	TRBJ1-1	NA	CASRIAGNTEAFF	TGTGCCAGCAGAATAGCCGGAAACACTGAAGCTTTCTTT
NA	TRBV29-1	TRBJ2-1	TRBD2	CSAPPSSGSWNEQFF	TGCAGTGCCCCCCCATCTAGCGGGAGCTGGAATGAGCAGTTCTTC
few	TRBV6-5	TRBJ2-7	NA	CASSYSQLGAYEQYF	TGTGCCAGCAGTTACAGCCAGCTAGGAGCCTACGAGCAGTACTTC
NA	TRBV11-2	TRBJ2-3	TRBD2	CASSFGSSGSTDTQYF	TGTGCCAGCAGCTTTGGGTCTAGCGGTAGCACAGATACGCAGTATTTT
few	TRBV4-1	TRBJ2-1	TRBD2	CASSQDRTSNEQFF	TGCGCCAGCAGCCAAGATAGGACTAGCAATGAGCAGTTCTTC
few	TRBV3-1/TRBV3-2	TRBJ2-1	NA	CASSQLALNEQFF	TGTGCCAGCAGCCAACTAGCCCTCAATGAGCAGTTCTTC
NA	TRBV6-2/TRBV6-3	TRBJ2-5	NA	CASSAPRDFQETQYF	TGTGCCAGCAGTGCCCCTCGGGACTTTCAAGAGACCCAGTACTTC
NA	TRBV14	TRBJ2-6	NA	CASSQTGWSSGANVLTF	TGTGCCAGCAGCCAAACGGGGTGGAGCTCTGGGGCCAACGTCCTGACTTTC
NA	TRBV10-3	TRBJ1-5	TRBD1	CAIRGQGVNQPQHF	TGTGCCATCAGGGGACAGGGAGTGAATCAGCCCCAGCATTTT
NA	TRBV4-3	TRBJ1-1	NA	CASSQGQNTEAFF	TGCGCCAGCAGCCAGGGACAAAACACTGAAGCTTTCTTT
NA	TRBV30	TRBJ2-1	NA	CAWSVRGGVSSYNEQFF	TGTGCCTGGAGTGTTAGAGGAGGGGTAAGCTCCTACAATGAGCAGTTCTTC
NA	TRBV7-9	TRBJ1-4	TRBD1	CASSSSTRGVYEKLFF	TGTGCCAGCAGCTCCTCAACCAGGGGGGTATATGAAAAACTGTTTTTT
NA	TRBV19	TRBJ2-6	TRBD1	CASSKGTGGASGANVLTF	TGTGCCAGTAGTAAGGGGACAGGGGGCGCGTCCGGGGCCAACGTCCTGACTTTC
NA	TRBV11-3	TRBJ1-1	NA	CASSSGWTEAFF	TGTGCCAGCAGCTCCGGGTGGACTGAAGCTTTCTTT
NA	TRBV27	TRBJ2-2	TRBD2	CASRIISGLAYTGELFF	TGTGCCAGCAGAATAATCTCGGGACTAGCGTACACCGGGGAGCTGTTTTTT
NA	TRBV10-3	TRBJ1-4	TRBD1	CAIRAGQSQTNEKLFF	TGTGCCATCAGGGCGGGACAGAGCCAAACTAATGAAAAACTGTTTTTT
NA	TRBV7-9	TRBJ1-4	NA	CASSPDRGTKLFF	TGTGCCAGCAGCCCGGACCGGGGGACAAAACTGTTTTTT